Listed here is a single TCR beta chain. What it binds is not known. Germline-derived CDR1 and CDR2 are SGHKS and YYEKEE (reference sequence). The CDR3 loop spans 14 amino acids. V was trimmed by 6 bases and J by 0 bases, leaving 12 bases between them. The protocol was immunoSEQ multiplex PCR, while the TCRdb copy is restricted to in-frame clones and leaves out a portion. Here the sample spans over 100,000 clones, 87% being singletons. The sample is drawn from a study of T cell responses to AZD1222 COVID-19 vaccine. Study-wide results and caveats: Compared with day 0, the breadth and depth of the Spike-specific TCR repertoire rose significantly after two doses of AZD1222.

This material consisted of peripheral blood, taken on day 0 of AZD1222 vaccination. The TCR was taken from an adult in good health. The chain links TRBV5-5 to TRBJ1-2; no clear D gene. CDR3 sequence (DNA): TGTGCCAGCACCCCAATCGCAGCTAACTATGGCTACACCTTC. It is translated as CASTPIAANYGYTF. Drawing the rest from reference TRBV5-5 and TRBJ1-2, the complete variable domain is DAGVTQSPTHLIKTRGQQVTLRCSPISGHKSVSWYQQVLGQGPQFIFQYYEKEERGRGNFPDRFSARQFPNYSSELNVNALLLGDSALYLCASTPIAANYGYTFGSGTRLTVV.